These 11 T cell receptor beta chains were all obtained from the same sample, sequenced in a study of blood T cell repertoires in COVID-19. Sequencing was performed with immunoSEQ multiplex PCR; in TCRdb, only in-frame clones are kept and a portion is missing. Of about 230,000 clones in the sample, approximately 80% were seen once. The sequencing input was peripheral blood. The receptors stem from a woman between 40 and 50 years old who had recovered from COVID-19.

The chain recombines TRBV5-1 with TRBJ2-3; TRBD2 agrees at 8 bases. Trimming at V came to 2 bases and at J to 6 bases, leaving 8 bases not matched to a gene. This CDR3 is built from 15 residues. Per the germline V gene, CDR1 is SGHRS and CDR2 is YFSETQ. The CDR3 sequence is CASSLSGGPWDTQYF. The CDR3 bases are TGCGCCAGCAGCTTATCGGGGGGGCCGTGGGATACGCAGTATTTT.

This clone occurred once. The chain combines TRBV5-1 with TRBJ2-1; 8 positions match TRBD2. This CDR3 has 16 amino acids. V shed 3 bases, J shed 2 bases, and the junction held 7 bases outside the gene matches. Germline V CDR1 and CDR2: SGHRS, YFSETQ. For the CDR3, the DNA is TGCGCCAGCAGCTCGGATCCGGGACTAGCCTACAATGAGCAGTTCTTC. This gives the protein CASSSDPGLAYNEQFF.

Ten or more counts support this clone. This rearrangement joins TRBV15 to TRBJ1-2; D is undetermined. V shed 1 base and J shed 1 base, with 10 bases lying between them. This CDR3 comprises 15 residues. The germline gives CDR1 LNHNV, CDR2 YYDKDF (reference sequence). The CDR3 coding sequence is TGTGCCACCAGCAGAGCCGGGGAGTTTAACTATGGCTACACCTTC. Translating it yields CATSRAGEFNYGYTF.

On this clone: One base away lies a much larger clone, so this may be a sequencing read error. Here the CDR3 reads CASRETGATNQPQHF. The CDR3 DNA reads as TGTGCCAGCAGGGAGACAGGGGCCACCAATCAGCCCCAGCATTTT. V is TRBV6-5 and J is TRBJ1-5; the match to TRBD1 covers 8 bases. CDR3 length equals 15 residues. CDR1 MNHEY and CDR2 SVGAGI come from the germline V gene. The V segment lost 6 bases and the J segment 3 bases; nucleotides outside the gene matches: 7.

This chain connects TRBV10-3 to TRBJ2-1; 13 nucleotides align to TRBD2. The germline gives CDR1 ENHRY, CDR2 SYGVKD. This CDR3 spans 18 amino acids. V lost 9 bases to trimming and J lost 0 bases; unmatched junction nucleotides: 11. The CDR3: CAINPGLAGPSSYNEQFF. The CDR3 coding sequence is TGTGCCATTAACCCGGGACTAGCGGGGCCAAGCTCCTACAATGAGCAGTTCTTC.

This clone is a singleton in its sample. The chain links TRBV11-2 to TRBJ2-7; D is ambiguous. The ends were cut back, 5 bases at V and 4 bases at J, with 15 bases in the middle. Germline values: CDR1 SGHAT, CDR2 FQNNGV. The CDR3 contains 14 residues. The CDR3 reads CASSTSYAGYEQYF. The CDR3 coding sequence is TGTGCCAGCAGCACTTCATACGCCGGTTACGAGCAGTACTTC.

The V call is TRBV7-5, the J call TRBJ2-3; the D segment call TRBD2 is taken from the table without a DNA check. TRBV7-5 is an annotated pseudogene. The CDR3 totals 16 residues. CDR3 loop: CARSQIRGGGTDTQYF. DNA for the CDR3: TGTGCCAGAAGCCAAATTCGGGGGGGAGGCACAGATACGCAGTATTTT.

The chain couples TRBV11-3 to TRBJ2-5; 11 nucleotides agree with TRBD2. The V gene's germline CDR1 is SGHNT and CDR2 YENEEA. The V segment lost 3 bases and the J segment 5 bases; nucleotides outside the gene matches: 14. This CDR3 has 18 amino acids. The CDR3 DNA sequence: TGTGCCAGCAGCTTCGATTATATGGGTAGCGGGGGGGCGGAGACCCAGTACTTC. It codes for CASSFDYMGSGGAETQYF.

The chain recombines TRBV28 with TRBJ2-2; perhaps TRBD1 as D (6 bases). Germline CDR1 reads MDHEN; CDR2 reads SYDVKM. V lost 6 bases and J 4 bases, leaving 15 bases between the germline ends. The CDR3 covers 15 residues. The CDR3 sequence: CASRAPGATTGELFF. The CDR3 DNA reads TGTGCCAGCAGGGCCCCAGGGGCCACCACCGGGGAGCTGTTTTTT.

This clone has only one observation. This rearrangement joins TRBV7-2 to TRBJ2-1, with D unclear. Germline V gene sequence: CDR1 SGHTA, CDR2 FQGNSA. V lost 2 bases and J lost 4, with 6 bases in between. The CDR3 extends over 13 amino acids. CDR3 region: CASSLPVYNEQFF. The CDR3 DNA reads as TGTGCCAGCAGCTTACCTGTTTACAATGAGCAGTTCTTC. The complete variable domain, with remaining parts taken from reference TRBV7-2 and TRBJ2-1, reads GAGVSQSPSNKVTEKGKDVELRCDPISGHTALYWYRQSLGQGLEFLIYFQGNSAPDKSGLPSDRFSAERTGGSVSTLTIQRTQQEDSAVYLCASSLPVYNEQFFGPGTRLTVL.

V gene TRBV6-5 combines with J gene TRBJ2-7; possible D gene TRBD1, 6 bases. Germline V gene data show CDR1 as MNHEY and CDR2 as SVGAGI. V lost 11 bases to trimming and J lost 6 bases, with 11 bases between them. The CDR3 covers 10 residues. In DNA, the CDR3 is TGTGCCGGGGGCCGTCGCGAGCAGTACTTC. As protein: CAGGRREQYF.